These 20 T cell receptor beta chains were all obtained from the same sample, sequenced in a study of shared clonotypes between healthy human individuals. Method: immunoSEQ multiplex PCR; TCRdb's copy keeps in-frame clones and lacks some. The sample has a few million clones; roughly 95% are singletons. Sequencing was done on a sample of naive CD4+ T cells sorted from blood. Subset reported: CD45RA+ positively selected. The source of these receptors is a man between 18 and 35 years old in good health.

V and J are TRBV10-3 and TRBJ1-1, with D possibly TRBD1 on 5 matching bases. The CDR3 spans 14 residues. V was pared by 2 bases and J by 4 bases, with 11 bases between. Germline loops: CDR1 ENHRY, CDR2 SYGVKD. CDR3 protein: CAISEGGLFTEAFF. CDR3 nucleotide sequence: TGTGCCATCAGTGAGGGGGGTTTATTCACTGAAGCTTTCTTT.

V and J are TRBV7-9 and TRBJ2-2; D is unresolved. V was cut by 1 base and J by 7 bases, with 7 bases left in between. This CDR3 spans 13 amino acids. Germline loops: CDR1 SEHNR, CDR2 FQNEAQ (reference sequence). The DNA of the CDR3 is TGTGCCAGCAGCTTAGTGGGATTCGGGGAGCTGTTTTTT. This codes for CASSLVGFGELFF.

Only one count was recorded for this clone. The CDR3 region has the DNA TGTGCCAGCAGAAAGGACACGGGGGGCAATCAGCCCCAGCATTTT. Amino acid sequence: CASRKDTGGNQPQHF. V and J are TRBV6-6 and TRBJ1-5, with a tentative D call TRBD1 (5 bases). Germline assignment: CDR1 MNHNY and CDR2 SVGAGI (reference sequence). The CDR3 covers 15 residues. The germline V and J ends were trimmed by 6 bases and 2 bases, with 14 bases remaining between them.

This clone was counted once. CDR3 sequence (DNA): TGTGCCAGCAGCCGGGACGGAGGGCTGACAGATACGCAGTATTTT. Translating it yields CASSRDGGLTDTQYF. The rearrangement links TRBV7-2 to TRBJ2-3; D possibly corresponds to TRBD2 (6 bases). The ends were cut back, 5 bases at V and 3 bases at J, with 15 bases in the middle. The CDR3 consists of 15 residues. Germline CDR1 reads SGHTA; CDR2 reads FQGNSA.

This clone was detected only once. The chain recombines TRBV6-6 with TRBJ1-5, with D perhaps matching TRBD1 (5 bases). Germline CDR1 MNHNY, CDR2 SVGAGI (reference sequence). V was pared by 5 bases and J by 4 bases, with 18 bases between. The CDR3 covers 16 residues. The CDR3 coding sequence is TGTGCCAGCAGTCCTGGGGGAGTAGGTTGGAATCAGCCCCAGCATTTT. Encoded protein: CASSPGGVGWNQPQHF.

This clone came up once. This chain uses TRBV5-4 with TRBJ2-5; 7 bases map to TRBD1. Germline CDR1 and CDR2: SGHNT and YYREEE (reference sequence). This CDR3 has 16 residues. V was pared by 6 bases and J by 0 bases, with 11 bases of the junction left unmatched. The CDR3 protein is CASTDRDRSYQETQYF. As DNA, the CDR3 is TGTGCCAGCACCGACCGGGACAGATCCTACCAAGAGACCCAGTACTTC.

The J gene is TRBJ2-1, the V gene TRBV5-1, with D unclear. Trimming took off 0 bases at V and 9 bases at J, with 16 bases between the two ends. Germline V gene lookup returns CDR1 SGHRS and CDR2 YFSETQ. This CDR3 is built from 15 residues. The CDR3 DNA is TGCGCCAGCAGCTTGGTGGCGGAAGTAGGTTCTGAGCAGTTCTTC. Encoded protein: CASSLVAEVGSEQFF.

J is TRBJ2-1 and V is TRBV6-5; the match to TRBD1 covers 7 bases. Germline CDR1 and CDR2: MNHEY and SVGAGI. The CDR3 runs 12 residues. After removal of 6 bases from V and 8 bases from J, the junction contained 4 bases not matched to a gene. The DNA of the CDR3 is TGTGCCAGCAGATCGACAGGGCATGAGCAGTTCTTC. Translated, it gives CASRSTGHEQFF.

The CDR3 sequence is CASSLVQASYGYTF. CDR3 bases: TGTGCCAGCAGCCTGGTGCAGGCTTCCTATGGCTACACCTTC. The V gene is TRBV7-9, the J gene TRBJ1-2, with D uncertain. V was cut by 5 bases and J by 4 bases, with 14 bases left in between. Germline V gives CDR1 SEHNR, CDR2 FQNEAQ (reference sequence). The CDR3 spans 14 residues.

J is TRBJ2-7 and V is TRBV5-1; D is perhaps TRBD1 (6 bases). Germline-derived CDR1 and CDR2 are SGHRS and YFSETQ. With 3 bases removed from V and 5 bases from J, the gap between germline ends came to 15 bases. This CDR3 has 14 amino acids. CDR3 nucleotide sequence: TGCGCCAGCAGCTCCGCCGGGACAATCAACGAGCAGTACTTC. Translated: CASSSAGTINEQYF.

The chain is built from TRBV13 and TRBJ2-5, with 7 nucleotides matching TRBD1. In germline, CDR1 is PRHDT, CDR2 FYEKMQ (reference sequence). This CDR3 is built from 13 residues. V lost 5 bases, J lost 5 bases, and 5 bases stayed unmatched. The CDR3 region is CASSSDRAETQYF. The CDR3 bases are TGTGCCAGCAGCAGTGACAGGGCTGAGACCCAGTACTTC.

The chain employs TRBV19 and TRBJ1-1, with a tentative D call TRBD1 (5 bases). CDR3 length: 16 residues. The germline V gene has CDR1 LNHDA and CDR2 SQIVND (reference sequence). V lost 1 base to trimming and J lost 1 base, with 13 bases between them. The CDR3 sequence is CASSIGGGSPNTEAFF. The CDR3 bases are TGTGCCAGTAGTATAGGGGGCGGTTCCCCGAACACTGAAGCTTTCTTT.

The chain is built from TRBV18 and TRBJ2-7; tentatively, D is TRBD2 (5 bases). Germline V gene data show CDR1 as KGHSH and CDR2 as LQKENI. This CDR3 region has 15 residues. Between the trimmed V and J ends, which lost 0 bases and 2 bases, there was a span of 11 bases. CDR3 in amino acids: CASSPPSRGAYEQYF. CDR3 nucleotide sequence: TGTGCCAGCTCACCACCATCACGGGGAGCCTACGAGCAGTACTTC.

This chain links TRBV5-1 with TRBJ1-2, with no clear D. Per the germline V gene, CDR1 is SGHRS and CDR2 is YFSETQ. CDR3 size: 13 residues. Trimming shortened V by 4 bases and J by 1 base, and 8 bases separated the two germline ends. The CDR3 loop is CASSDRNNYGYTF. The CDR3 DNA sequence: TGCGCCAGCAGCGACCGAAATAACTATGGCTACACCTTC.

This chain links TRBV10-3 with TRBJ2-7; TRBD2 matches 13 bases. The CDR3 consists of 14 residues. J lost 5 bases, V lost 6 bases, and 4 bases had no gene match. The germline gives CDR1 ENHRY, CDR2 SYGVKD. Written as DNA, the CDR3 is TGTGCCATCAGAACTAGCGGGGGGGTAGACGAGCAGTACTTC. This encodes CAIRTSGGVDEQYF.

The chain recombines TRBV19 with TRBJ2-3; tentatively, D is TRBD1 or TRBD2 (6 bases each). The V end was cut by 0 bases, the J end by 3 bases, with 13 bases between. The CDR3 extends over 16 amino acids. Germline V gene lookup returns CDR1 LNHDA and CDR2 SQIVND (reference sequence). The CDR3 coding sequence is TGTGCCAGTAGTATAGAGGCGACTAGGGGGACAGATACGCAGTATTTT. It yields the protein CASSIEATRGTDTQYF.

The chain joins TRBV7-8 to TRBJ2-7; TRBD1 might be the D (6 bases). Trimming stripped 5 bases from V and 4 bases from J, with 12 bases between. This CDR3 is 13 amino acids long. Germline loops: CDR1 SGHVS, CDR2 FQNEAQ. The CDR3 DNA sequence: TGTGCCAGCAGCCGGGACAAAGGTTACGAGCAGTACTTC. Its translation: CASSRDKGYEQYF.

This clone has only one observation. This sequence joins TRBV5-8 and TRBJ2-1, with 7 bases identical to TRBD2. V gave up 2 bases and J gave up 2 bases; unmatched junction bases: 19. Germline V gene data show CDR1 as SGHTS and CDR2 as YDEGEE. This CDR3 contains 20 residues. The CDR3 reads CASSFPPGLAVRPTYNEQFF. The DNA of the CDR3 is TGTGCCAGCAGCTTCCCCCCAGGCCTAGCGGTTCGCCCTACCTACAATGAGCAGTTCTTC.

The CDR3 nucleotides are TGCGCCAGCAGCCAAGTCGGAGAGATAACTAATGAAAAACTGTTTTTT. Protein: CASSQVGEITNEKLFF. This rearrangement joins TRBV4-1 to TRBJ1-4; D is unclear. V lost 1 base to trimming and J lost 1 base, with 10 bases between them. Germline V gene sequence: CDR1 MGHRA, CDR2 YSYEKL. This CDR3 comprises 16 residues.

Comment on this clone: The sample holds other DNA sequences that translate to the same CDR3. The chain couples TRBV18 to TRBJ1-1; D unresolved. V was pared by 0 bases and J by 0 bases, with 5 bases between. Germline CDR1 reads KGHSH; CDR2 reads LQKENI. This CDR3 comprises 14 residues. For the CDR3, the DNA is TGTGCCAGCTCACCACCTTCAGTGAACACTGAAGCTTTCTTT. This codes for CASSPPSVNTEAFF.